Listed here are 21 T cell receptor beta chains from one sample, sequenced in a study of blood T cells in healthy people across ages. The use of a sample-barcoded 5' primer and a J-beta primer mix characterized a second PCR of about 6 to 12 cycles. TCRdb fed the 5' RACE reads into MiXCR, producing one record per CDR3 protein. The repertoire has about 1.4 million distinct CDR3 sequences, approximately 59% of them found once; the top ten carry 6.5% to 8.5%. Sequenced material: blood. These receptors all stem from a young man in good health.

J is TRBJ2-7 and V is TRBV19; D is unclear. Between the trimmed V and J ends, which lost 6 bases and 0 bases, there was a span of 12 bases. Germline V gives CDR1 LNHDA, CDR2 SQIVND (reference sequence). CDR3 size: 14 residues. The CDR3 is CASSTKRDSYEQYF. The CDR3 bases are TGTGCCAGTAGCACCAAGCGTGACTCCTACGAGCAGTACTTC.

This clonotype has just a few counts. The genes are TRBV28 and TRBJ1-2, with D unclear. V lost 2 bases and J 3 bases, leaving 7 bases between the germline ends. The CDR3 extends over 13 amino acids. Germline V gene sequence: CDR1 MDHEN, CDR2 SYDVKM. In DNA form, the CDR3 reads TGTGCCAGCAGTTTAAGAGCTTACTATGGCTACACCTTC. As protein: CASSLRAYYGYTF.

V is TRBV6-6 and J is TRBJ2-3, with 8 bases lining up with TRBD1. The V gene's germline CDR1 is MNHNY and CDR2 SVGAGI (reference sequence). Trimming took 0 bases from V and 1 from J; bases not matched to a gene: 6. The length of the CDR3 is 17 residues. In DNA form, the CDR3 reads TGTGCCAGCAGTTACTCGTATGAACAGGGGGGCACAGATACGCAGTATTTT. Residues: CASSYSYEQGGTDTQYF.

The chain carries TRBV6-2 or TRBV6-3 and TRBJ2-1; TRBD2 aligns across 10 bases. This CDR3 spans 15 amino acids. Germline V gene sequence: CDR1 MNHEY, CDR2 SVGEGT. The V gene end was trimmed by 2 bases and the J gene end by 7 bases; junction bases not matched to a gene: 5. The CDR3 DNA reads TGTGCCAGCAGTTACACCCGGACTAGCGGAAATGAGCAGTTCTTC. The encoded protein is CASSYTRTSGNEQFF.

The chain recombines TRBV6-5 with TRBJ1-1; 7 nucleotides agree with TRBD1. J gave up 5 bases and V 0 bases, and 6 bases lay outside the gene matches. In germline, CDR1 is MNHEY, CDR2 SVGAGI. CDR3 length equals 15 residues. CDR3 region: CASSYSGSGGTEAFF. Here the CDR3 DNA reads TGTGCCAGCAGTTACTCTGGATCAGGGGGGACTGAAGCTTTCTTT.

This clonotype was seen a handful of times. V usage is TRBV7-2 and J usage is TRBJ2-1; D is possibly TRBD2 (5 bases). Trimming pared 3 bases from V and 7 bases from J, leaving 16 bases between. This CDR3 contains 15 residues. The germline V gene encodes CDR1 SGHTA and CDR2 FQGNSA. The CDR3 DNA reads TGTGCCAGCAGCTTCCGCGGAGCGGCCGTGAATGAGCAGTTCTTC. Translating it yields CASSFRGAAVNEQFF.

The V call is TRBV12-3 or TRBV12-4, the J call TRBJ1-5; TRBD1 matches at 7 bases. The ends lost 5 bases at V and 4 bases at J; junction bases unmatched: 5. This CDR3 is built from 14 residues. This chain's CDR3 is CASSQGQTNQPQHF. CDR3 DNA sequence: TGTGCCAGCAGTCAGGGACAGACTAATCAGCCCCAGCATTTT.

This clonotype was found a few times. This chain links TRBV10-3 with TRBJ2-1; D is ambiguous. The CDR3 sequence is 12 residues long. The germline V gene encodes CDR1 ENHRY and CDR2 SYGVKD. The ends were cut back, 4 bases at V and 2 bases at J, with 3 bases in the middle. CDR3 sequence (DNA): TGTGCCATCAGTGCCGCCTACAATGAGCAGTTCTTC. Translated: CAISAAYNEQFF.

This chain links TRBV20-1 with TRBJ2-3, with 7 bases identical to TRBD2. This CDR3 region has 10 residues. With 6 bases clipped from V and 7 bases from J, the junction kept 1 base outside the gene matches. CDR1 is DFQATT, CDR2 SNEGSKA, per germline (reference sequence). The CDR3 bases are TGCAGTGCCGGGGGGAATACGCAGTATTTT. As protein: CSAGGNTQYF.

CDR3 region: CASSLIRQDLDTQYF. In DNA, the CDR3 is TGTGCCAGCAGTTTAATTAGACAGGATTTAGATACGCAGTATTTT. The chain combines TRBV12-3 or TRBV12-4 with TRBJ2-3, with D perhaps TRBD1 (6 bases). Trimming took off 2 bases at V and 5 bases at J, with 14 bases between the two ends. The CDR3 contains 15 residues.

The chain links TRBV20-1 to TRBJ1-2, with a weak D call TRBD1 (5 bases). Germline lookup yields CDR1 DFQATT and CDR2 SNEGSKA (reference sequence). Trimming cost V 3 bases and J 4 bases, with 15 bases left between them. This CDR3 contains 14 residues. The chain's CDR3 is CSARINAGIYGYTF. The CDR3 DNA reads TGCAGTGCTAGGATAAATGCAGGGATCTATGGCTACACCTTC.

The chain employs TRBV2 and TRBJ2-7; possible D gene TRBD1, 6 bases. Trimming stripped 11 bases from V and 0 bases from J, with 11 bases between. Germline CDR1 and CDR2: SNHLY and FYNNEI. There are 12 residues in the CDR3. This chain's CDR3 is CAGQQGSYEQYF. The CDR3 DNA follows: TGTGCCGGGCAACAGGGCTCCTACGAGCAGTACTTC.

The V gene is TRBV13, the J gene TRBJ2-3, with TRBD2 as a possible D gene (6 bases). The CDR3 consists of 12 residues. V lost 1 base and J lost 10, with 9 bases in between. CDR1 and CDR2 (germline): PRHDT, FYEKMQ (reference sequence). The CDR3 DNA sequence: TGTGCCAGCAGCTTAGAACCGGGGGCGCAGTATTTT. Its translation is CASSLEPGAQYF.

CDR3 nucleotide sequence: TGTGCCAGCAGCCCCTCGCGCACAGGCTATGGTGACAATGAGCAGTTCTTC. As protein: CASSPSRTGYGDNEQFF. The chain has TRBV7-6 and TRBJ2-1, with D possibly matching TRBD1 (5 bases). The CDR3 contains 17 residues. V lost 5 bases and J 5 bases, leaving 22 bases between the germline ends. Germline CDR1 reads SGHVS; CDR2 reads FNYEAQ.

This clonotype has only a few counts. This rearrangement joins TRBV27 to TRBJ1-2; D is ambiguous. The length of the CDR3 is 14 residues. The germline V gene encodes CDR1 MNHEY and CDR2 SMNVEV (reference sequence). V lost 5 bases and J 0 bases, leaving 10 bases between the germline ends. CDR3 nucleotides: TGTGCCAGCAGTCCGGCGGGATCTAACTATGGCTACACCTTC. Translating gives CASSPAGSNYGYTF.

This chain links TRBV4-3 with TRBJ2-1, with D unclear. Germline-derived CDR1 and CDR2 are LGHNA and YSLEER. The CDR3 runs 15 residues. V was shortened by 0 bases and J by 2 bases, with 8 bases between the two germline ends. CDR3 loop: CASSQEGKTYNEQFF. The CDR3 DNA is TGCGCCAGCAGCCAAGAGGGGAAAACCTACAATGAGCAGTTCTTC.

The chain uses TRBV11-1 and TRBJ2-7, with TRBD1 matching over 9 bases. The CDR3 is 13 amino acids. V trimming: 4 bases; J trimming: 4 bases; junction bases outside the gene matches: 2. CDR1 is SGHAT and CDR2 is FQDESV in the germline V gene (reference sequence). The CDR3, as DNA: TGTGCCAGCAGCTGGGACAGGGAATACGAGCAGTACTTC. Translation gives CASSWDREYEQYF. Together with reference TRBV11-1 and TRBJ2-7, the CDR3 gives the full variable domain: EAEVAQSPRYKITEKSQAVAFWCDPISGHATLYWYRQILGQGPELLVQFQDESVVDDSQLPKDRFSAERLKGVDSTLKIQPAELGDSAMYLCASSWDREYEQYFGPGTRLTVT.

The chain carries TRBV4-2 and TRBJ2-3; 9 nucleotides agree with TRBD2. Germline V gene lookup returns CDR1 LGHNA and CDR2 YNFKEQ. The CDR3 loop spans 17 amino acids. Unmatched junction bases numbered 8, after V lost 0 bases and J lost 4 bases. CDR3 bases: TGTGCCAGCAGCCAAGATCCCCTAGCGGGGTCTCCAGATACGCAGTATTTT. Its protein is CASSQDPLAGSPDTQYF.

This sequence joins TRBV29-1 and TRBJ1-1; D unclear. The CDR3 is 15 residues long. Trimming removed 0 bases at V and 0 bases at J, with 11 bases between. CDR1 SQVTM and CDR2 ANQGSEA come from the germline V gene. The CDR3 loop is CSVEDRRVLNTEAFF. The CDR3 DNA is TGCAGCGTTGAAGATCGGCGGGTCTTGAACACTGAAGCTTTCTTT. The entire variable domain, with the rest obtained from reference TRBV29-1 and TRBJ1-1, is as follows: SAVISQKPSRDICQRGTSLTIQCQVDSQVTMMFWYRQQPGQSLTLIATANQGSEATYESGFVIDKFPISRPNLTFSTLTVSNMSPEDSSIYLCSVEDRRVLNTEAFFGQGTRLTVV.

The chain links TRBV13 to TRBJ2-5; the D is unclear. Matching the DNA end better, TRBJ2-7 makes the J call doubtful. This CDR3 is 15 amino acids long. Germline-derived CDR1 and CDR2 are PRHDT and FYEKMQ (reference sequence). CDR3 sequence: CASSLGSSGPYEQYF. The CDR3 DNA is TGTGCCAGCAGCTTAGGCAGTTCAGGACCCTACGAGCAGTACTTC.

J is TRBJ1-1 and V is TRBV7-8; weak D call: TRBD1 (5 bases). Deletions cut 5 bases from V and 3 bases from J, with 16 bases between. The CDR3 contains 15 residues. From germline, CDR1 is SGHVS and CDR2 FQNEAQ. This chain's CDR3 is CASSAPLVGDTEAFF. In nucleotides, the CDR3 is TGTGCCAGCAGCGCGCCACTAGTGGGGGACACTGAAGCTTTCTTT.